The entry that follows covers one TCR beta chain sequence. Its antigen is as yet unknown. Using immunoSEQ multiplex PCR, the repertoire was profiled, and TCRdb retains in-frame clones only, with some absent. Among about 75,000 clones listed, roughly 84% were seen once. Per germline, CDR1 MNHEY and CDR2 SVGAGI. The CDR3 length is 12 residues. Trimming stripped 6 bases from V and 7 bases from J, with 12 bases between. This entry is derived from a study of T cell clones after liver transplantation. Study overall: Tolerance: complete withdrawal held at least one year, liver enzymes staying within twice normal. Notes on the study in general: Migration into the graft, not deletion, may explain lost graft donor-reactive T cells.

The gene calls are TRBV6-5 and TRBJ1-1; maybe TRBD1 (5 bases). This specimen was CD4+ T cells from blood, taken 48 months after liver transplant. The receptor's source is a human patient who received a liver transplant. T cells may partly derive from the graft donor. The CDR3, as DNA: TGTGCCAGCAGGAACGGGGGGGGTGAAGCTTTCTTT. It encodes CASRNGGGEAFF.